This T cell receptor (beta chain) was captured in a study of blood T cell repertoires in COVID-19. Germline CDR1 MNHEY, CDR2 SVGEGT. Trimming removed 4 bases from V and 5 bases from J; junction bases left unmatched: 2. This CDR3 comprises 12 residues. The repertoire was sequenced with immunoSEQ multiplex PCR; TCRdb's copy has only in-frame clones and lacks some. The sample yields approximately 90,000 clones, about 84% seen once. The V call is TRBV6-2 or TRBV6-3, the J call TRBJ2-7; 7 bases are a match to TRBD1. The receptor's source is a man between 60 and 70 years old with acute or convalescent COVID-19. Material for sequencing was peripheral blood. CDR3 sequence reads: CASSSTGNEQYF. The CDR3 DNA is TGTGCCAGCAGTTCGACAGGGAACGAGCAGTACTTC.